The rows below give T cell receptor beta chains drawn from one sample of a study of shared clonotypes between healthy human individuals. Only in-frame clones appear in the TCRdb table, and some are missing; sequencing was by immunoSEQ multiplex PCR. The table records millions of clones, over 85% of them present only once. Sample: naive CD4+ T cells sorted from blood. Receptors were obtained from a man aged 18 to 35 in good health. CDR3s include the opening cysteine and the closing phenylalanine or tryptophan. The D gene is left open where the match is weak. Expanded clones are given a class, and other clones once, few, many or no size at all.

TRBV30	TRBJ2-7	TRBD1	NA	CAWSGDRGDEQYF	TGTGCCTGGAGTGGGGACAGGGGCGACGAGCAGTACTTC
TRBV5-6	TRBJ1-4	NA	once	CASSFGYQGEKLFF	TGTGCCAGCAGCTTCGGCTACCAGGGCGAAAAACTGTTTTTT
TRBV7-2	TRBJ1-5	NA	NA	CASSSEGGNQPQHF	TGTGCCAGCAGCTCCGAAGGGGGCAATCAGCCCCAGCATTTT
TRBV6-4	TRBJ1-6	NA	NA	CASSREGNSPLHF	TGTGCCAGCAGCCGGGAGGGCAATTCACCCCTCCACTTT
TRBV7-9	TRBJ2-1	TRBD1	NA	CASRPGQGAYEQFF	TGTGCCAGCAGGCCGGGACAGGGGGCGTATGAGCAGTTCTTC
TRBV29-1	TRBJ2-7	TRBD2	NA	CSVGLGRAGGSYEQYF	TGCAGCGTTGGTCTAGGTCGGGCGGGAGGCAGCTACGAGCAGTACTTC
TRBV2	TRBJ2-6	NA	NA	CASTLASGANVLTF	TGTGCCAGCACTTTGGCCTCTGGGGCCAACGTCCTGACTTTC
TRBV6-5	TRBJ2-7	NA	NA	CASRVDWSSYEQYF	TGTGCCAGCAGGGTCGACTGGAGCTCCTACGAGCAGTACTTC
TRBV7-9	TRBJ2-7	NA	once	CASSKIPREWTNTYEQYF	TGTGCCAGCAGCAAAATCCCCAGGGAGTGGACAAACACCTACGAGCAGTACTTC
TRBV5-1	TRBJ2-5	TRBD1	NA	CASSLVGTAKETQYF	TGCGCCAGCAGCTTGGTCGGGACAGCGAAAGAGACCCAGTACTTC
TRBV30	TRBJ2-7	NA	NA	CAWSDGVTYEQYF	TGTGCCTGGAGTGACGGGGTCACCTACGAGCAGTACTTC
TRBV19	TRBJ2-2	NA	NA	CASSIGQNTGELFF	TGTGCCAGTAGTATAGGACAGAATACCGGGGAGCTGTTTTTT
TRBV2	TRBJ2-3	TRBD2	NA	CASSERAWVAGGTDTQYF	TGTGCCAGCAGTGAACGGGCTTGGGTGGCGGGGGGCACAGATACGCAGTATTTT
TRBV11-2	TRBJ2-2	NA	NA	CASREGQRLNTGELFF	TGTGCCAGCAGGGAGGGACAGAGGCTGAACACCGGGGAGCTGTTTTTT
TRBV28	TRBJ2-1	NA	NA	CASSLSAVWVSYNEQFF	TGTGCCAGCAGTTTAAGCGCCGTTTGGGTTTCCTACAATGAGCAGTTCTTC
TRBV5-4	TRBJ2-1	TRBD2	NA	CASSLAPSGSSYNEQFF	TGTGCCAGCAGCTTGGCCCCCAGCGGGAGTTCCTACAATGAGCAGTTCTTC
TRBV7-9	TRBJ1-1	NA	NA	CASSLVASEAFF	TGTGCCAGCAGCTTAGTGGCGAGTGAAGCTTTCTTT
TRBV7-9	TRBJ2-1	NA	NA	CASSLNVGGGGVEQFF	TGTGCCAGCAGCCTTAATGTAGGAGGCGGAGGCGTTGAGCAGTTCTTC
TRBV10-3	TRBJ1-1	NA	few	CAISDGRGNTEAFF	TGTGCCATCAGTGACGGCAGGGGAAACACTGAAGCTTTCTTT
TRBV5-4	TRBJ2-3	NA	once	CASSLSAESTDTQYF	TGTGCCAGCAGCTTGTCAGCGGAAAGCACAGATACGCAGTATTTT
TRBV28	TRBJ1-4	NA	NA	CASSSNFNEKLFF	TGTGCCAGCAGTTCGAATTTCAATGAAAAACTGTTTTTT
TRBV5-6	TRBJ2-7	TRBD1	NA	CASSLGQAKQYF	TGTGCCAGCAGCTTAGGACAGGCAAAACAGTACTTC
TRBV6-5	TRBJ2-3	TRBD2	NA	CASRLAGGTADTQYF	TGTGCCAGCAGATTGGCGGGAGGGACGGCGGATACGCAGTATTTT
TRBV6-1	TRBJ2-7	NA	NA	CASSPGTKASYEQYF	TGTGCCAGCAGTCCCGGGACGAAAGCCTCCTACGAGCAGTACTTC
TRBV18	TRBJ2-5	NA	NA	CASSPGSAGETQYF	TGTGCCAGCTCACCAGGGTCGGCAGGAGAGACCCAGTACTTC
TRBV30	TRBJ2-5	NA	NA	CAWSQGQETQYF	TGTGCCTGGAGTCAGGGCCAAGAGACCCAGTACTTC
TRBV30	TRBJ2-5	NA	NA	CAWSVLRQRETQYF	TGTGCCTGGAGTGTACTTCGACAGAGAGAGACCCAGTACTTC
TRBV10-3	TRBJ2-3	TRBD1	NA	CATQTGTGSADTQYF	TGTGCCACTCAAACCGGGACAGGGAGCGCAGATACGCAGTATTTT
TRBV19	TRBJ2-7	TRBD2	NA	CASSIGAQRGPTYEQYF	TGTGCCAGTAGTATAGGGGCCCAGCGGGGGCCTACCTACGAGCAGTACTTC
TRBV9	TRBJ1-5	NA	NA	CASSVGGQGLNQPQHF	TGTGCCAGCAGCGTAGGCGGGCAGGGCCTCAATCAGCCCCAGCATTTT
TRBV19	TRBJ2-4	NA	NA	CASSIEGRVAKNIQYF	TGTGCCAGTAGTATAGAGGGCAGGGTGGCCAAAAACATTCAGTACTTC
TRBV18	TRBJ2-7	NA	NA	CASSPAGHSAYEQYF	TGTGCCAGCTCACCTGCCGGACACTCCGCCTACGAGCAGTACTTC
TRBV7-2	TRBJ2-3	TRBD1	once	CASSPGQGTTDTQYF	TGTGCCAGCAGTCCGGGACAGGGGACCACAGATACGCAGTATTTT